These 17 T cell receptor beta chains share one sample of origin, sequenced in a study of T-cell reconstitution after alpha-beta-depleted transplantation in children (dated by TCRdb to between 2015 and 2016). The library came from PCR. Reads for this sample came from an Illumina HiSeq 2500. Molecular barcoding was employed in the preparation of TCR libraries, with unique molecular identifiers being used to normalize TCRbeta repertoire quantification. The raw public reads went through TCRdb reprocessing: fastp at Q25, MiXCR clone calling, in-frame beta chains kept. Rows matching on CDR3 protein sequence are summarized as one entry with the most common DNA and genes. The sample table records about 260,000 distinct CDR3 sequences; approximately 10% of these occur just once. 20% to 30% of the sample is held by the ten biggest clonotypes. The intended sense of this specimen's treatment or condition label: allogeneic hematopoietic cell transplantation with graft depleted of TCRalphabeta T cells and CD19 B cells.

The sample consisted of peripheral blood, taken 180 days after TCRalphabeta/CD19-depleted stem cell transplant. The receptor set was obtained from a male patient between 2 and 15 years old who had a stem cell transplant for chronic granulomatous disease, so the T cells may come from the graft donor.

In its sample, this clonotype was seen many times. The chain combines TRBV3-1 with TRBJ1-2; 7 bases fit TRBD1. Losses at the gene ends were 4 bases for V and 8 bases for J; bases not matched to a gene: 22. This CDR3 has 18 amino acids. Germline V lookup: CDR1 LGHDT, CDR2 YNNKEL (reference sequence). The CDR3 region has the DNA TGTGCCAGCAGCCCAAACCGGGACAGACGCAACCAAATTTGGGGCTACACCTTC. Translating it yields CASSPNRDRRNQIWGYTF.

At least ten counts were recorded for this clonotype. The rearrangement uses TRBV18 and TRBJ2-7; D gene ambiguous. The germline CDR1 and CDR2 sequences are KGHSH and LQKENI. The V end was cut by 6 bases, the J end by 1 base, with 10 bases between. This CDR3 region has 13 residues. The CDR3 sequence is CASSLSFSYEQYF. Here the CDR3 DNA reads TGTGCCAGCTCCCTTAGTTTTTCCTACGAGCAGTACTTC.

In this sample, this clonotype turned up a few times. The genes are TRBV18 and TRBJ2-5, with TRBD1 matching 7 bases. This CDR3 spans 14 amino acids. The J segment lost 7 bases and the V segment lost 4 bases, leaving 9 bases of the junction unmatched. Germline V gives CDR1 KGHSH, CDR2 LQKENI. The DNA for the CDR3 is TGTGCCAGCTCACTCGTCGACAGGGCGGGGACCCAGTACTTC. Its protein product is CASSLVDRAGTQYF.

At least ten counts were recorded for this clonotype. This sequence joins TRBV2 and TRBJ2-3, with TRBD2 matching 11 bases. J was trimmed by 3 bases and V by 6 bases; bases with no gene match: 8. There are 16 residues in the CDR3. Germline assignment: CDR1 SNHLY and CDR2 FYNNEI. CDR3 sequence reads: CASRPPGLAVTDTQYF. CDR3 coding DNA: TGTGCCAGCAGACCTCCGGGACTAGCGGTAACAGATACGCAGTATTTT. The variable domain in full, completed from reference TRBV2 and TRBJ2-3, reads EPEVTQTPSHQVTQMGQEVILRCVPISNHLYFYWYRQILGQKVEFLVSFYNNEISEKSEIFDDQFSVERPDGSNFTLKIRSTKLEDSAMYFCASRPPGLAVTDTQYFGPGTRLTVL.

This clonotype was seen only a few times. The chain joins TRBV30 to TRBJ2-7; maybe TRBD2 (6 bases). The CDR3 extends over 15 amino acids. V lost 3 bases and J lost 7, with 22 bases in between. Germline V gene data show CDR1 as GTSNPN and CDR2 as SVGIG (reference sequence). The CDR3 DNA follows: TGTGCCTGGAGGGGTCTGGGGACTGGCCCGGGGGAGCAGTACTTC. Translation gives CAWRGLGTGPGEQYF.

This clonotype was recorded once. The chain carries TRBV7-6 and TRBJ2-2; 7 bases are shared with TRBD1. The CDR3 runs to 16 residues. Trimming cost V 5 bases and J 1 base; bases outside gene matches: 7. In germline, CDR1 is SGHVS, CDR2 FNYEAQ. CDR3 DNA sequence: TGTGCCAGCAGCCGCCTCTGGACAGGGAACACCGGGGAGCTGTTTTTT. Its translation is CASSRLWTGNTGELFF.

The chain recombines TRBV11-1 with TRBJ2-7, with 9 bases aligning to TRBD2. CDR3 length: 14 amino acids. In germline, CDR1 is SGHAT, CDR2 FQDESV (reference sequence). Trimming cost V 5 bases and J 8 bases; bases outside gene matches: 10. The CDR3 loop is CASSTGTSTSKQYF. In nucleotides, the CDR3 is TGTGCCAGCAGCACCGGGACTAGCACTAGCAAGCAGTACTTC. The whole variable domain, filled in from reference TRBV11-1 and TRBJ2-7, reads EAEVAQSPRYKITEKSQAVAFWCDPISGHATLYWYRQILGQGPELLVQFQDESVVDDSQLPKDRFSAERLKGVDSTLKIQPAELGDSAMYLCASSTGTSTSKQYFGPGTRLTVT.

This clonotype has a count of ten or more. J is TRBJ2-1 and V is TRBV7-9; D unresolved. Germline V gives CDR1 SEHNR, CDR2 FQNEAQ (reference sequence). The V gene lost 2 bases and the J gene lost 13 bases, with 12 bases spanning the gap. The CDR3 contains 12 residues. The CDR3 DNA sequence: TGTGCCAGCAGCTTAATTGGGTCCATACAGTTCTTC. Protein: CASSLIGSIQFF.

This clonotype was counted many times. This sequence joins TRBV30 and TRBJ2-1; weak D call: TRBD2 (6 bases). Looked up from germline, CDR1 is GTSNPN and CDR2 is SVGIG (reference sequence). CDR3 size: 14 residues. Deletions cut 0 bases from V and 6 bases from J, with 12 bases between. The CDR3 loop is CAWSVPGRGNEQFF. DNA for the CDR3: TGTGCCTGGAGTGTACCCGGGAGAGGCAATGAGCAGTTCTTC.

This clonotype has at least ten counts. This rearrangement joins TRBV7-7 to TRBJ2-1, with 7 bases fitting TRBD1. This CDR3 is built from 15 residues. Trimming at V came to 1 base and at J to 4 bases, leaving 4 bases not matched to a gene. Per germline, CDR1 SSHAT and CDR2 FNYEAQ (reference sequence). CDR3 nucleotides: TGTGCCAGCAGCTTAGTTCAGGGGGTATACAATGAGCAGTTCTTC. Its protein is CASSLVQGVYNEQFF.

This clonotype was recorded many times. The chain couples TRBV5-1 to TRBJ1-1; no reliable D call. The germline V gene has CDR1 SGHRS and CDR2 YFSETQ. Trimming stripped 3 bases from V and 3 bases from J, with 18 bases between. The CDR3 consists of 16 residues. The CDR3 nucleotides are TGCGCCAGCAGCTCTCTCGCTGGGGTTTTCGACACTGAAGCTTTCTTT. Translated, it gives CASSSLAGVFDTEAFF.

The table lists this clonotype with many counts. The V gene is TRBV5-1, the J gene TRBJ2-1; TRBD2 agrees at 11 bases. V lost 0 bases to trimming and J lost 7 bases; unmatched junction nucleotides: 9. Germline V gives CDR1 SGHRS, CDR2 YFSETQ. This CDR3 is built from 17 residues. The CDR3 sequence is CASSLGLTSGDRNEQFF. The CDR3 nucleotides read TGCGCCAGCAGCTTGGGCCTGACTAGCGGGGATAGAAATGAGCAGTTCTTC.

This clonotype was seen ten or more times. This chain connects TRBV29-1 to TRBJ2-3; D is ambiguous. Per germline, CDR1 SQVTM and CDR2 ANQGSEA. Trimming removed 5 bases from V and 3 bases from J, with 9 bases in between. The CDR3 consists of 12 residues. CDR3 in DNA: TGCAGCGTTTTAGAAACAACAGATACGCAGTATTTT. The encoded protein is CSVLETTDTQYF.

In this sample, this clonotype turned up many times. V gene TRBV6-1 combines with J gene TRBJ2-7, with 12 nucleotides matching TRBD2. The germline V gene encodes CDR1 MNHNS and CDR2 SASEGT. Trimming removed 7 bases from V and 7 bases from J; junction bases left unmatched: 11. The CDR3 sequence is 15 residues long. Here the CDR3 DNA reads TGTGCCAGCAACCACCTAGCGGGAGGGCCCGGGGAGCAGTACTTC. Translated: CASNHLAGGPGEQYF.

Ten or more counts support this clonotype. This chain connects TRBV2 to TRBJ2-5; 9 bases are a match to TRBD1. The CDR3 extends over 15 amino acids. CDR1 is SNHLY and CDR2 is FYNNEI in the germline V gene. Unmatched junction bases numbered 7, after V lost 3 bases and J lost 5 bases. For the CDR3, the DNA is TGTGCCAGCAGTGACGGACAGGGGACGGCCGAGACCCAGTACTTC. Translated: CASSDGQGTAETQYF.

This clonotype was found a few times. The conserved final phenylalanine or tryptophan is absent from the CDR3, which likely points to a read error. This rearrangement joins TRBV12-3 or TRBV12-4 to TRBJ2-7; 8 bases map to TRBD2. CDR3 size: 14 residues. The V and J ends lost 3 bases and 5 bases, in that order; junction bases with no gene match: 6. In DNA, the CDR3 is TGTGCCAGCAGTTTCGGTAGCGGGACTAACGAGCAGTACTCC. Translating it yields CASSFGSGTNEQYS.

This clonotype has a count of ten or more. The CDR3 nucleotides read TGTGCCATCAGAAAACGCTCCGGGACAGGCCCCTACGAGCAGTACTTC. Protein product: CAIRKRSGTGPYEQYF. This chain links TRBV10-3 with TRBJ2-7; TRBD1 matches at 8 bases. Germline values: CDR1 ENHRY, CDR2 SYGVKD. This CDR3 is 16 amino acids long. The V and J ends lost 6 bases and 2 bases, in that order; junction bases with no gene match: 12.